This entry is about one T cell receptor (beta chain). The CDR3 runs 14 residues. Germline loops: CDR1 MNHNY, CDR2 SVGAGI (reference sequence). With V trimmed by 8 bases and J by 3 bases, 7 bases remained unmatched. Sample-barcoded 5' priming and a J-beta primer mix drove a second PCR of roughly 7 to 11 cycles. TCRdb reprocessed the 5' RACE reads with MiXCR, giving one entry per CDR3 protein. The data show about 540,000 distinct CDR3 sequences, about 25% seen once. This record comes from a study of blood T cells in healthy people across ages. The same specimen was also included in a second study, on T cells of mothers and their children. Turning to that study: Three healthy Caucasian mothers and their six children were the donors. Each mother gave over 8 million TCR beta CDR3 reads; each child, some 3 million.

This chain connects TRBV6-6 to TRBJ2-1; TRBD2 agrees at 7 bases. The TCR sequence derives from a boy younger than 18 in good health. What was sequenced was blood. Written as DNA, the CDR3 is TGTGCCAGCTGTCGAGGGACTAACTACAATGAGCAGTTCTTC. It codes for CASCRGTNYNEQFF.